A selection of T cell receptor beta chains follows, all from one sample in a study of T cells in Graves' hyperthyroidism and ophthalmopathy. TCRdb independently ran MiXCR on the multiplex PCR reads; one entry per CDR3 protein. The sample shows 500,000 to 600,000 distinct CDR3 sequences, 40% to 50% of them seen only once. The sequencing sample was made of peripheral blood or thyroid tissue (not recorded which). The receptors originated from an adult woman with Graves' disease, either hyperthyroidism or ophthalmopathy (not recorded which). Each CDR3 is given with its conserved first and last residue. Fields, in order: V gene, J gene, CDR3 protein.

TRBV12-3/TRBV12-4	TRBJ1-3	CASSLRRDKLYF
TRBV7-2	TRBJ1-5	CASSIRREGRYSNQPQHF
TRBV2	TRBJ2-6	CASSEGTEFSGANVLTF
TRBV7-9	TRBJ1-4	CASSRDRGFGKLFF
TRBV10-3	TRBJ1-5	CAISESSNQPQHF
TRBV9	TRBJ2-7	CASSPTGADYEQYF
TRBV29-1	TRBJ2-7	CSAGQGKTYEQYF
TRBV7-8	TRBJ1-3	CASSESRGSGNTIYF
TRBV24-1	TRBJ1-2	CATSALDGANYGYTF
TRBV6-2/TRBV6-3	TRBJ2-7	CASRIRRTAYEQYF
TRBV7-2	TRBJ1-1	CASSSYRTGENTEAFF
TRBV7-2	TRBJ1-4	CASSFATGPLNEKLFF
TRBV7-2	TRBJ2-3	CASSYYSTDTQYF
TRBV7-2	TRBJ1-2	CASSSGPPGECCWHRDLEGPTAF
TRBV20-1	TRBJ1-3	CSAREGQGPGDTIYF
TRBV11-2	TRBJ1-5	CASSFSSDGPQHF
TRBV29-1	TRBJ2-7	CSVVGQGVNEQYF
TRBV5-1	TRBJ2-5	CASSLGAGSRVQETQYF
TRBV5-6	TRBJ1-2	CASSLQGVDYGYTF
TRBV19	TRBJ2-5	CASSMVQAETQYF
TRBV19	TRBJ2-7	CASSSTQGLAGYEQYF